The sequence of this TCR beta chain was determined in a study of early T cells in non-severe SARS-CoV-2 infection. Study details: Sequencing targeted bulk RNA from unsorted whole blood, leaving chains unpaired.

This clonotype has a count of ten or more. Its antigen remains unidentified. Individual cDNA molecules were tagged with unique molecular identifiers, the study reported. Using its own MiXCR run on the 5' RACE reads, TCRdb lists one record per CDR3 protein. The table shows fewer than 80,000 distinct CDR3 sequences, with 9.5% to 15% occurring only once. Study-wide results and caveats: Anti-spike CD8 specificities were favored by VDJdb matching, whose results missed private and CD4 specificities.

Trimming shortened V by 0 bases and J by 5 bases, and 5 bases separated the two germline ends. CDR3 length: 12 residues. The germline V gene encodes CDR1 SGHKS and CDR2 YYEKEE (reference sequence). The origin of this receptor is an adult who was a healthcare worker with PCR-confirmed SARS-CoV-2 infection or an uninfected control (not recorded which). V and J are TRBV5-5 and TRBJ2-5; unclear D gene. The specimen sequenced was whole blood. The DNA of the CDR3 is TGTGCCAGCAGCTTGGCCGCCGAGACCCAGTACTTC. Translating gives CASSLAAETQYF.